A single sample is the source of the 22 T cell receptor delta chains below, sequenced in a study of DNA immune sequencing with unique molecular identifiers. A 32-plex genomic DNA assay used primers for all 8 TRDV and 4 TRDJ genes. A 12-nucleotide UMI was added during about 3 barcoding PCR cycles before adapter PCR. TCRdb called clones anew from the multiplex PCR reads with CATT. The sample carries a few thousand delta-chain clones, roughly 12% recorded once. The sample comprised gamma-delta T cells enriched from blood buffy coat, or unenriched PBMCs (not recorded which). Receptor source: a human donor in good health.

This clone came up a few times. The rearrangement uses TRDV1 and TRDJ1; the match to TRDD3 covers 13 bases. As TCRdb names no J gene, one was assigned here on the basis of a DNA match to germline. Per germline, CDR1 TSWWSYY and CDR2 QGS. Trimming removed 0 bases from V and 0 bases from J; junction bases left unmatched: 22. CDR3 length: 24 amino acids. The CDR3 region is CALGELGPSHPILGDTAYTDKLIF. The CDR3, as DNA: TGTGCTCTTGGGGAACTGGGTCCTTCTCACCCTATACTGGGGGATACGGCGTACACCGATAAACTCATCTTT.

Note on this clone: This likely came from a read error, as a far larger clone is one base away. This same CDR3 is encoded by further DNA sequences in the sample. The V call is TRDV1, the J call TRDJ1, with TRDD2 matching 8 bases. The J gene comes from matching the DNA to germline here; TCRdb lacks it. Germline V gene sequence: CDR1 TSWWSYY, CDR2 QGS. The CDR3 is 23 amino acids. CDR3 in DNA: TGTGCTCTTGGGGACCTACCAAGGACTTCCTACGTCCGGGGGGGGACGTACACCGACAAACTCATCTTT. Translation gives CALGDLPRTSYVRGGTYTDKLIF.

This clone was detected a few times. The chain uses TRDV2 and TRDJ1; 11 nucleotides match TRDD3. Trimming removed 0 bases from V and 0 bases from J; junction bases left unmatched: 8. The CDR3 extends over 18 amino acids. Germline loops: CDR1 GEAIGNYY, CDR2 EKD. The CDR3 reads CACDTVGGYGGYTDKLIF. The CDR3 nucleotides are TGTGCCTGTGACACCGTTGGGGGATACGGAGGGTACACCGATAAACTCATCTTT.

Turning to this clone: TCRdb has a much larger clone's protein, which differs at residue 3 from the translation of this DNA, likely because of a read error; what is shown is the protein translated from the DNA. This rearrangement joins TRDV2 to TRDJ3, with 8 positions matching TRDD3. The CDR3 totals 19 residues. From germline, CDR1 is GEAIGNYY and CDR2 EKD. In DNA, the CDR3 is TGTGCCCGTGACAATCCACTGGGGGCAAACTCCTGGGACACCCGACAGATGTTTTTC. It encodes CARDNPLGANSWDTRQMFF.

This clone counts as medium-sized (0.01 to 0.1%). The same CDR3 is also encoded by other DNA sequences in this sample. The rearrangement uses TRDV2 and TRDJ1, with 7 nucleotides matching TRDD3. The germline V gene encodes CDR1 GEAIGNYY and CDR2 EKD. Trimming cost V 0 bases and J 2 bases; bases outside gene matches: 11. The CDR3 spans 17 residues. Here the CDR3 DNA reads TGTGCCTGTGACACCGTGGGGGAGAAGCCCGGGACCGATAAACTCATCTTT. Translated: CACDTVGEKPGTDKLIF.

This clone was seen only a few times. This DNA translates differently at residue 12 from the TCRdb protein, which is that of a much larger clone; a read error is likely, and the protein shown is the DNA's own translation. The V call is TRDV2, the J call TRDJ1; 9 bases agree with TRDD3. The V segment lost 2 bases and the J segment 3 bases; nucleotides outside the gene matches: 12. The CDR3 has 17 amino acids. CDR1 and CDR2 (germline): GEAIGNYY, EKD. CDR3 bases: TGTGCCTGTGACAAACTGGGGGACCCCCCCTACTCCGATAAACTCATCTTT. Residues: CACDKLGDPPYSDKLIF.

Here the J gene is TRDJ1 and the V gene is not called; the table's D call TRDD3 went unverified against the DNA. There are 22 residues in the CDR3. CDR3 bases: TGTGCCTGTGAACCCCTGGGACATCCCGGGGTGGGGGACCTGATGTACACCGATAAACTCATCTTT. Translation: CACEPLGHPGVGDLMYTDKLIF.

This sequence joins TRDV3 and TRDJ1; TRDD3 agrees at 8 bases. Germline V gives CDR1 TVYSNPD, CDR2 GDNSRS (reference sequence). This CDR3 comprises 16 residues. Trimming removed 0 bases from V and 0 bases from J; junction bases left unmatched: 9. The CDR3 region has the DNA TGTGCCTTTAGGGGGATACTAAGTCTGTACACCGATAAACTCATCTTT. Residues: CAFRGILSLYTDKLIF.

About this clone itself: This sequence is one base from a far larger clone and is likely a read error. This sample also contains other DNA sequences that code for the same CDR3. This chain links TRDV2 with TRDJ3, with 13 positions matching TRDD3. CDR3 size: 20 residues. In germline, CDR1 is GEAIGNYY, CDR2 EKD. The CDR3 sequence is CACDNVLGDTTSWDTRQMFF. DNA of the CDR3: TGTGCTTGTGACAATGTACTGGGGGATACGACCTCCTGGGACACCCGACAGATGTTTTTC.

As regards this clone: The protein TCRdb lists belongs to a much larger clone and differs from this DNA's translation at residue 9, which points to a read error; the protein shown is made from the DNA. The chain couples TRDV2 to TRDJ3; D is unresolved. From germline, CDR1 is GEAIGNYY and CDR2 EKD. The CDR3 has 19 amino acids. Between the trimmed V and J ends, which lost 3 bases and 0 bases, there was a span of 17 bases. In DNA form, the CDR3 reads TGTGCCTGTGACCAAATCAAGGAGCAGCCCTCCTGGGACACCCGACAGATGTTTTTC. This gives the protein CACDQIKEQPSWDTRQMFF.

With regard to this clone: For this DNA, TCRdb reports the protein of a much larger clone, which diverges at residue 15, most likely from a read error; the protein presented here is translated directly from the DNA. The chain combines TRDV2 with TRDJ3; the D gene is possibly TRDD3 (5 bases). Germline lookup yields CDR1 GEAIGNYY and CDR2 EKD. The CDR3 extends over 19 amino acids. CDR3 nucleotides: TGTGCCTGTGACCAAATCAAGGAGGAGCCCTCCTGGGACACCCAACAGATGTTTTTC. Amino acids: CACDQIKEEPSWDTQQMFF.

Comments on this clone: TCRdb attributes to this sequence the protein of a much larger clone, which differs from the DNA translation at residue 12; a read error is likely, and the protein displayed is translated from the DNA. The V gene is TRDV2, the J gene TRDJ1, with 7 bases that match TRDD3. CDR1 GEAIGNYY and CDR2 EKD come from the germline V gene. CDR3 size: 15 residues. The CDR3 region is CACDLLGTDTDILIF. CDR3 DNA: TGTGCCTGTGACCTACTGGGGACAGACACCGATATACTCATCTTT.

Here the CDR3 reads CACDTLGSFPTQAGSKYTDKLIF. CDR3 bases: TGTGCCTGTGACACCCTCGGATCGTTTCCTACGCAAGCCGGGTCGAAGTACACCGATAAACTCATCTTT. The V gene lacks a call, and TRDJ1 is the J gene; TRDD3, as called in the table, went unchecked against the DNA. The CDR3 contains 23 residues.

This clone was seen a few times. TCRdb shows a much larger clone's protein in place of this DNA's translation, and the two differ at residue 10, likely through a read error; the protein shown is translated from the DNA. J is TRDJ3 and V is TRDV2; D ambiguous. The CDR3 has 17 amino acids. Germline CDR1 is GEAIGNYY and CDR2 is EKD. CDR3 sequence reads: CACDTSPPSRDTRQMFF. The CDR3 coding sequence is TGTGCCTGTGACACATCGCCCCCCTCCCGGGACACCCGACAGATGTTTTTC.

This clone was picked up a small number of times. The protein held in TCRdb is that of a much larger clone and does not match this DNA's translation at residue 10, likely because of a read error; the protein shown is translated from the DNA. The chain joins TRDV2 to TRDJ1; 8 nucleotides agree with TRDD3. J was trimmed by 0 bases and V by 3 bases; bases with no gene match: 14. This CDR3 comprises 18 residues. CDR1 and CDR2 from the germline V gene are GEAIGNYY and EKD. CDR3 bases: TGTGCCTGTGACCCTGTACTGGGGGGCTCCCCGTACACCGATAAACTCATCTTT. Protein: CACDPVLGGSPYTDKLIF.

Many counts were recorded for this clone. This chain links TRAV29/DV5 with TRDJ1; TRDD3 aligns across 9 bases. The J gene is not listed in TCRdb, so it was assigned here from a DNA match to germline. V was pared by 2 bases and J by 0 bases, with 26 bases of the junction left unmatched. The V gene's germline CDR1 is NSMFDY and CDR2 ISSIKDK. This CDR3 has 22 residues. The CDR3 spells CAASHEVSYWGTKQKYTDKLIF. CDR3 bases: TGTGCAGCAAGTCACGAAGTTTCCTACTGGGGGACGAAGCAAAAGTACACCGATAAACTCATCTTT.

This clone has ten or more counts. It is likely a read error: a sequence one base away is far more abundant. This CDR3 is also generated by other DNA sequences in the sample. The chain couples TRDV2 to TRDJ1; 9 positions match TRDD3. The germline gives CDR1 GEAIGNYY, CDR2 EKD. The CDR3 extends over 16 amino acids. J gave up 3 bases and V 2 bases, and 9 bases lay outside the gene matches. CDR3 residues: CACDKLGDTQADKLIF. Here the CDR3 DNA reads TGTGCCTGTGACAAGCTAGGGGATACGCAGGCCGATAAACTCATCTTT.

This clone was counted ten times or more. The J gene is TRDJ1, the V gene TRDV2, with 13 bases lining up with TRDD3. The CDR3 has 17 residues. Germline V gene sequence: CDR1 GEAIGNYY, CDR2 EKD. V gave up 2 bases and J gave up 2 bases; unmatched junction bases: 7. CDR3 sequence: CACDNYWGIRGTDKLIF. CDR3 sequence (DNA): TGTGCCTGTGACAACTACTGGGGGATACGAGGGACCGATAAACTCATCTTT.

This clone occurred many times. The rearrangement uses TRDV2 and TRDJ3; weak D call: TRDD3 (6 bases). Looked up from germline, CDR1 is GEAIGNYY and CDR2 is EKD. With 0 bases removed from V and 0 bases from J, the gap between germline ends came to 23 bases. This CDR3 has 22 residues. The CDR3 protein is CACDTTSTGSLWSSWDTRQMFF. DNA of the CDR3: TGTGCCTGTGACACCACCAGTACTGGGAGTTTGTGGAGCTCCTGGGACACCCGACAGATGTTTTTC.

This clone is deemed medium-sized. V is TRAV14/DV4 and J is TRDJ1; tentatively, D is TRDD3 (7 bases). TCRdb lists no J gene, so it was determined here by aligning the DNA to germline. CDR1 is TSDPSYG, CDR2 QGSYDQQN, per germline (reference sequence). The V end lost 0 bases, the J end lost 0 bases, and 35 bases lay between the germline ends. This CDR3 is 24 amino acids long. The CDR3 DNA follows: TGTGCAATGAGAGAGGGCGTTCCTATACCCTTACTGGGGATAAGGCGTCAGTACACCGATAAACTCATCTTT. It codes for CAMREGVPIPLLGIRRQYTDKLIF.

A word on this clone: This DNA's translation and the protein TCRdb lists, from a much larger clone, do not match at residue 3, likely due to a read error; the protein shown is translated from the DNA. The chain has TRDV2 and TRDJ1, with 8 bases lining up with TRDD3. This CDR3 region has 17 residues. Looked up from germline, CDR1 is GEAIGNYY and CDR2 is EKD. Here the CDR3 reads CASDHVLGVKYTDKLIF. The CDR3 DNA sequence: TGTGCCTCTGACCACGTACTGGGGGTTAAGTACACCGATAAACTCATCTTT.

This clone has more than one count but fewer than ten. This DNA translates differently at residue 11 from the TCRdb protein, which is that of a much larger clone; a read error is likely, and the protein shown is the DNA's own translation. The chain couples TRDV2 to TRDJ1, with 10 bases lining up with TRDD3. CDR3 length: 18 residues. From germline, CDR1 is GEAIGNYY and CDR2 EKD. With V trimmed by 3 bases and J by 1 base, 13 bases remained unmatched. CDR3 region: CACDAISTGGLLTDKLIF. CDR3 in DNA: TGTGCCTGTGACGCTATTAGTACTGGGGGATTGCTCACCGATAAACTCATCTTT.